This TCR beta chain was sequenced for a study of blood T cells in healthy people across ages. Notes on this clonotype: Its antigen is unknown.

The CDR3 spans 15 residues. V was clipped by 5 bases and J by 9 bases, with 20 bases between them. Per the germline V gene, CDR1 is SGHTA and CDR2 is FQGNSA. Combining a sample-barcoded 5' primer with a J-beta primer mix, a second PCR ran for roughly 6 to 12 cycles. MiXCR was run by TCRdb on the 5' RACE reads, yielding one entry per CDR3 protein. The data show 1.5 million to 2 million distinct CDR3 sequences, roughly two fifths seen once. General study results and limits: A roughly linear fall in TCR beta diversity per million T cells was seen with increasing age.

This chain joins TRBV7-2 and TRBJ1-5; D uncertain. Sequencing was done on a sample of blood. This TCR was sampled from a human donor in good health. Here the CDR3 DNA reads TGTGCCAGCAGCCCAGAGGGTATACCGTCTCGGCCCCAGCATTTT. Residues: CASSPEGIPSRPQHF. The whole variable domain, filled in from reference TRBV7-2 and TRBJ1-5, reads GAGVSQSPSNKVTEKGKDVELRCDPISGHTALYWYRQSLGQGLEFLIYFQGNSAPDKSGLPSDRFSAERTGGSVSTLTIQRTQQEDSAVYLCASSPEGIPSRPQHFGDGTRLSIL.